This paragraph covers one T cell receptor beta chain sequence. Amplification used 60 Vbeta primers and 13 Jbeta primers. Only in-frame clones appear in the TCRdb table, and some are missing; sequencing was by immunoSEQ multiplex PCR. The sample carries around 160,000 clones, around 80% recorded once. The data were obtained in a study of cytomegalovirus exposure and HLA in healthy donors. This CDR3 comprises 13 residues. CDR1 and CDR2 from the germline V gene are ENHRY and SYGVKD. V was clipped by 7 bases and J by 5 bases, with 14 bases between them. What was sequenced was PBMCs. The chain is built from TRBV10-3 and TRBJ2-5, with TRBD1 as a possible D gene (7 bases). The sequence was collected from a young woman in good health and CMV-seronegative. The CDR3 loop is CAITASGGETQYF. CDR3 nucleotides: TGTGCCATCACCGCCTCAGGGGGGGAGACCCAGTACTTC.